What follows are 22 T cell receptor beta chains derived from one specimen sequenced in a study of post-analysis software for immune sequencing data. Study-wide points: Four or five TRBV segments were more frequent in patients than controls; TRBV5-6, TRBV5-1 and TRBV20-1 belonged to this group.

Antigens of these TCRs are unknown. cDNA libraries for TCR beta contained unique molecular identifiers. In TCRdb, the PCR reads were re-called with MiXCR into one record per CDR3 protein. Seen here are around 190,000 distinct CDR3 sequences, over 25% observed once, and the top ten hold approximately 3.6%. The source material was blood. Receptors originate from a girl between 2 and 17 years old with multiple sclerosis.

The chain carries TRBV6-2 or TRBV6-3 and TRBJ2-7, with D perhaps matching TRBD2 (7 bases). This CDR3 spans 16 amino acids. V was clipped by 7 bases and J by 3 bases, with 22 bases between them. Germline loops: CDR1 MNHEY, CDR2 SVGEGT. CDR3 in amino acids: CASTLGRGAMGYEQYF. CDR3 nucleotides: TGTGCCAGCACTCTAGGACGGGGGGCGATGGGCTACGAGCAGTACTTC.

There are a few counts of this clonotype. The chain is built from TRBV5-1 and TRBJ2-3; tentative D call: TRBD2 (5 bases). The ends were cut back, 4 bases at V and 6 bases at J, with 18 bases in the middle. This CDR3 has 15 residues. Germline V gives CDR1 SGHRS, CDR2 YFSETQ. Here the CDR3 reads CASSPPSNRGDTQYF. The CDR3 DNA is TGCGCCAGCAGCCCCCCAAGCAATCGCGGGGATACGCAGTATTTT.

The gene calls are TRBV4-3 and TRBJ2-7, with 12 bases aligning to TRBD1. J was trimmed by 4 bases and V by 3 bases; bases with no gene match: 4. The CDR3 consists of 15 residues. Germline V gives CDR1 LGHNA, CDR2 YSLEER. The CDR3 nucleotides read TGCGCCAGCAGCCAGGGACAGGGGGCCGCTTACGAGCAGTACTTC. This codes for CASSQGQGAAYEQYF.

This clonotype was counted at least ten times. The chain joins TRBV5-1 to TRBJ2-5; D remains unclear. From germline, CDR1 is SGHRS and CDR2 YFSETQ. The germline V and J ends were trimmed by 0 bases and 0 bases, with 6 bases remaining between them. The CDR3 length is 14 residues. CDR3 residues: CASSLVPDQETQYF. CDR3 bases: TGCGCCAGCAGCTTGGTTCCAGACCAAGAGACCCAGTACTTC. Together with reference TRBV5-1 and TRBJ2-5, the CDR3 gives the full variable domain: KAGVTQTPRYLIKTRGQQVTLSCSPISGHRSVSWYQQTPGQGLQFLFEYFSETQRNKGNFPGRFSGRQFSNSRSEMNVSTLELGDSALYLCASSLVPDQETQYFGPGTRLLVL.

The table lists this clonotype with many counts. V usage is TRBV7-9 and J usage is TRBJ2-3; D is perhaps TRBD2 (5 bases). CDR1 is SEHNR and CDR2 is FQNEAQ in the germline V gene (reference sequence). The CDR3 is made up of 16 amino acids. V was pared by 2 bases and J by 6 bases, with 18 bases between. The DNA for the CDR3 is TGTGCCAGCAGCTTAATGGCGCTGACTACCGGTGATACGCAGTATTTT. It codes for CASSLMALTTGDTQYF.

The rearrangement joins TRBV20-1 to TRBJ1-5, with D uncertain. The CDR3 runs 12 residues. The V gene's germline CDR1 is DFQATT and CDR2 SNEGSKA (reference sequence). The V end lost 1 base, the J end lost 5 bases, and 6 bases lay between the germline ends. The chain's CDR3 is CSARAADQPQHF. CDR3 nucleotides: TGCAGTGCTAGAGCAGCCGATCAGCCCCAGCATTTT.

This clonotype was counted at least ten times. The rearrangement links TRBV4-1 to TRBJ1-5, with D hard to call. Germline V gene sequence: CDR1 MGHRA, CDR2 YSYEKL. The ends were cut back, 1 base at V and 2 bases at J, with 18 bases in the middle. CDR3 length equals 18 residues. In nucleotides, the CDR3 is TGCGCCAGCAGCCAAGGACGTGGAGGCGGCGGGGGCAATCAGCCCCAGCATTTT. Translation: CASSQGRGGGGGNQPQHF.

As regards this clonotype: A much more abundant neighbour one base away suggests this may be a read error. The chain links TRBV5-5 to TRBJ2-1, with D perhaps being TRBD1 or TRBD2 (5 bases each). Germline loops: CDR1 SGHKS, CDR2 YYEKEE (reference sequence). Trimming removed 4 bases at V and 13 bases at J, with 15 bases between. CDR3 length: 12 amino acids. The CDR3 sequence: CASSRDVETQFF. The CDR3 DNA sequence: TGTGCCAGCAGCCGGGACGTAGAGACCCAGTTCTTC.

In this sample, this clonotype turned up a few times. CDR3 DNA sequence: TGTGCCAGCAGCCAAGATTGGAAGAACACTGAAGCTTTCTTT. Protein sequence: CASSQDWKNTEAFF. The chain has TRBV3-1 and TRBJ1-1; D gene unclear. This CDR3 comprises 14 residues. Germline V gene lookup returns CDR1 LGHDT and CDR2 YNNKEL (reference sequence). V was shortened by 0 bases and J by 1 base, with 6 bases between the two germline ends.

This clonotype was detected ten times or more. The chain recombines TRBV6-6 with TRBJ2-1; unclear D gene. Trimming removed 10 bases from V and 0 bases from J, with 16 bases in between. This CDR3 is built from 15 residues. Germline V gene sequence: CDR1 MNHNY, CDR2 SVGAGI (reference sequence). DNA of the CDR3: TGTGCCACCTCCTTATATGTCGGCTCCTACAATGAGCAGTTCTTC. Protein: CATSLYVGSYNEQFF.

Details on this clonotype: One end of the junction varies from germline; a read error may be responsible. The rearrangement links TRBV20-1 to TRBJ2-1, with 7 positions matching TRBD2. Germline CDR1 and CDR2: DFQATT and SNEGSKA (reference sequence). The CDR3 spans 17 residues. The CDR3 bases are TGCAGTGCTAGAGATCTTGGAGCTAGCGGAACCTACGATGAGCAGTTCTTC. The encoded protein is CSARDLGASGTYDEQFF.

This clonotype turned up a few times. One end of the junction is discordant with germline, which a read error may explain. The CDR3 DNA reads as TGCGCCAGCAGCCTACAAGGGACAGATACGCTGTATTTT. Its protein product is CASSLQGTDTLYF. V is TRBV5-1 and J is TRBJ2-3, with 7 bases that match TRBD1. Looked up from germline, CDR1 is SGHRS and CDR2 is YFSETQ. This CDR3 is 13 amino acids long.

This clonotype was seen at least ten times. The chain carries TRBV5-1 and TRBJ2-5, with TRBD1 as a possible D gene (5 bases). Trimming left V 4 bases short and J 4 bases short, with 11 bases between. This CDR3 is built from 13 residues. Germline V gene sequence: CDR1 SGHRS, CDR2 YFSETQ. CDR3 sequence (DNA): TGCGCCAGCAGCCCCCAAGGGGTAGAGACCCAGTACTTC. As protein: CASSPQGVETQYF.

A few counts support this clonotype. The rearrangement links TRBV6-6 to TRBJ1-1; D is perhaps TRBD1 (5 bases). CDR1 MNHNY and CDR2 SVGAGI come from the germline V gene (reference sequence). Trimming cost V 6 bases and J 3 bases, with 17 bases left between them. The CDR3 extends over 15 amino acids. The CDR3 DNA reads TGTGCCAGCAGAACCCCCGGTGGGGGAGACACTGAAGCTTTCTTT. Translation gives CASRTPGGGDTEAFF.

This clonotype appeared a single time. A much larger clone is a single base away; this may be a read error. The V gene is TRBV6-2 or TRBV6-3, the J gene TRBJ2-7; a weak D match, TRBD2 (7 bases). V lost 6 bases and J 7 bases, leaving 19 bases between the germline ends. Germline-derived CDR1 and CDR2 are MNHEY and SVGEGT. This CDR3 contains 14 residues. The CDR3 protein is CASRDPGGYNEQYF. The CDR3 nucleotides read TGTGCCAGCAGAGACCCGGGGGGCTACAATGAGCAGTACTTC.

This chain connects TRBV12-3 or TRBV12-4 to TRBJ1-5; maybe TRBD1 (6 bases). CDR3 length: 15 amino acids. Between the trimmed V and J ends, which lost 6 bases and 0 bases, there was a span of 12 bases. The DNA of the CDR3 is TGTGCCAGCAGCCGAGGGACACTTAGCAATCAGCCCCAGCATTTT. It encodes CASSRGTLSNQPQHF.

Comment on this clonotype: This may stem from a read error, because a much larger clone lies one nucleotide away. The chain joins TRBV29-1 to TRBJ2-5; D unclear. CDR1 and CDR2 (germline): SQVTM, ANQGSEA. The CDR3 is 12 amino acids. The germline V and J ends were trimmed by 3 bases and 11 bases, with 16 bases remaining between them. The CDR3 nucleotides are TGCAGCGTTGATGCTGTATACAATGAGCAGTACTTC. The encoded protein is CSVDAVYNEQYF.

Concerning this clonotype itself: Its ends do not fully match the called genes, so a read error is possible. This chain connects TRBV5-1 to TRBJ1-6; 10 nucleotides align to TRBD1. CDR3 size: 17 residues. Germline V gene sequence: CDR1 SGHRS, CDR2 YFSETQ. This CDR3 reads CASSLGQGASYNSPPHF. DNA for the CDR3: TGCGCCAGCAGCTTGGGACAGGGGGCGTCCTATAATTCACCCCCCCACTTT.

The chain employs TRBV9 and TRBJ1-2, with D perhaps TRBD1 (5 bases). Trimming shortened V by 1 base and J by 2 bases, and 6 bases separated the two germline ends. This CDR3 contains 13 residues. Germline-derived CDR1 and CDR2 are SGDLS and YYNGEE. CDR3 sequence (DNA): TGTGCCAGCAGCGTACCAGGGAACTATGGCTACACCTTC. This translates into CASSVPGNYGYTF.

The rearrangement joins TRBV12-3 or TRBV12-4 to TRBJ1-1; no firm D call. V was pared by 5 bases and J by 3 bases, with 13 bases between. The length of the CDR3 is 14 residues. The chain's CDR3 is CASSRTSPYTEAFF. The CDR3 DNA reads as TGTGCCAGCAGTCGTACCTCCCCTTACACTGAAGCTTTCTTT.

The rearrangement links TRBV29-1 to TRBJ2-3; TRBD2 might be the D (5 bases). V shed 3 bases and J shed 2 bases, with 9 bases lying between them. The CDR3 consists of 13 residues. Germline V gene data show CDR1 as SQVTM and CDR2 as ANQGSEA. CDR3: CSVEGASTDTQYF. DNA of the CDR3: TGCAGCGTTGAGGGAGCTTCCACAGATACGCAGTATTTT.

This clonotype was seen once. A clone one base away is much larger, so this may be a read error. This chain uses TRBV28 with TRBJ2-7; D is possibly TRBD2 (5 bases). Trimming took off 2 bases at V and 7 bases at J, with 24 bases between the two ends. Germline-derived CDR1 and CDR2 are MDHEN and SYDVKM. The CDR3 is made up of 17 amino acids. This CDR3 is CASSLGGLRSAGNEQYF. The CDR3 region has the DNA TGTGCCAGCAGTTTAGGCGGGTTAAGGTCAGCTGGGAATGAGCAGTACTTC.